The T cell receptor beta chain under discussion was sequenced for a study of blood T cell repertoires in COVID-19. Study-wide context: The United States, Italy and Spain provided the acute and convalescent COVID-19 samples.

Only in-frame clones appear in the TCRdb table, and some are missing; sequencing was by immunoSEQ multiplex PCR. The table includes 110,000 to 150,000 clones, approximately 80% detected once. The CDR3 is 14 residues long. Germline CDR1 SEHNR, CDR2 FQNEAQ (reference sequence). V dropped 1 base and J dropped 0 bases, with 6 bases sitting between them. Sequencing used peripheral blood. The genes are TRBV7-9 and TRBJ1-2, with D maybe TRBD1 (5 bases). This clonotype originated in a human donor in a cohort sampled during active COVID-19. CDR3 residues: CASSLGTSNYGYTF. CDR3 bases: TGTGCCAGCAGCTTAGGGACATCTAACTATGGCTACACCTTC.